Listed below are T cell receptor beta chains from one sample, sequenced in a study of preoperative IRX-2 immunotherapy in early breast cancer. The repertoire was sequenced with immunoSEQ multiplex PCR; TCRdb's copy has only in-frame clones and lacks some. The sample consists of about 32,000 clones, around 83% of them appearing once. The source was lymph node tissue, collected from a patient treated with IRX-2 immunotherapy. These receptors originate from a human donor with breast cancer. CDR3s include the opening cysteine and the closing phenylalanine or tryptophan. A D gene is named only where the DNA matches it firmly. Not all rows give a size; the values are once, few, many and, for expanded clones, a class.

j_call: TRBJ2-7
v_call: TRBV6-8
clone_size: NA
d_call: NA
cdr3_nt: TGTGCCAGCAGTGCACTGGGGGTCGAGCAGTACTTC
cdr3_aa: CASSALGVEQYF

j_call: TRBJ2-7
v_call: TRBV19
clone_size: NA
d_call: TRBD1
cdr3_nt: TGTGCCAGTAAATGGGGGACAGGGCCTTACGAGCAGTACTTC
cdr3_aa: CASKWGTGPYEQYF

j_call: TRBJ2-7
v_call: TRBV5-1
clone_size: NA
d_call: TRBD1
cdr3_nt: TGCGCCAGCAGCTCAAGACAGGGTAGCTCCTACGAGCAGTACTTC
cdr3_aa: CASSSRQGSSYEQYF

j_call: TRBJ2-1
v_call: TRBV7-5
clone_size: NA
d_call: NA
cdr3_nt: TGTGCCAGCAGCCGTTCGACAGGGAGCGATGAGCAGTTCTTC
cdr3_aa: CASSRSTGSDEQFF

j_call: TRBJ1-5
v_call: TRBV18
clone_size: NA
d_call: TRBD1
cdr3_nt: TGTGCCAGCTCACGCGGGACAGTAAATCAGCCCCAGCATTTT
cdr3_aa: CASSRGTVNQPQHF

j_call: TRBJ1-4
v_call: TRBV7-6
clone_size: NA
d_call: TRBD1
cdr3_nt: TGTGCCAGCAGCCAGCAGGGGGCGTTCGATGAAAAACTGTTTTTT
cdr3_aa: CASSQQGAFDEKLFF

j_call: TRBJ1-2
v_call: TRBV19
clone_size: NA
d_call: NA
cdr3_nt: TGTGCCAGTAGTATGGGACGGACAGACGCTGGCTACACCTTC
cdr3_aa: CASSMGRTDAGYTF

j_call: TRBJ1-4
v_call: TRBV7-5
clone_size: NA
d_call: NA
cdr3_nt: TGTGCCAGCAGCTTATTGGGGGCTCGGGAAAAACTGTTTTTT
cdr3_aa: CASSLLGAREKLFF

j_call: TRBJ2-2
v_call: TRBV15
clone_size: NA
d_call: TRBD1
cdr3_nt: TGTGCCACCAGCGCACACCGGGACAGGGGAAACGGGGAGCTGTTTTTT
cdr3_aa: CATSAHRDRGNGELFF

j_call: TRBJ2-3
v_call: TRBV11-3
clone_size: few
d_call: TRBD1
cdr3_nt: TGTGCCAGCAGCTTAAGGGCCAGGGGGCTAACAGATACGCAGTATTTT
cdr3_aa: CASSLRARGLTDTQYF